The 32 T cell receptor beta chains below all came from one sample that was sequenced in a study of regulatory T cells in long-lasting Graves disease. Researchers made TCR beta libraries by using iRepertoire HTBI primers and running Arm-PCR on CDR3 regions. In TCRdb, the multiplex PCR reads were re-called with MiXCR into one record per CDR3 protein. The data show some 410,000 distinct CDR3 sequences, roughly 15% seen once. This sample's time point: newly diagnosed GD, antithyroid drugs for less than 3 months. There was RNA extracted from PBMCs, and the TCR library was made from it. These records were also assigned to another study, of T cells in Graves' hyperthyroidism and ophthalmopathy.

This specimen consisted of peripheral blood mononuclear cells (PBMCs), obtained at new diagnosis, from a patient treated with antithyroid drugs. The receptors here all came from a woman in her 30s with Graves disease.

In its sample, this clonotype was seen a few times. The chain combines TRBV10-1 with TRBJ2-3; tentative D call: TRBD2 (5 bases). V was cut by 0 bases and J by 8 bases, with 9 bases left in between. CDR3 length: 13 residues. The germline V gene encodes CDR1 WNHNN and CDR2 SYGVQD (reference sequence). The CDR3 here is CASSESGAATQYF. The CDR3 DNA sequence: TGCGCCAGCAGTGAGTCGGGAGCGGCTACGCAGTATTTT.

This clonotype appeared a few times. The chain has TRBV19 and TRBJ2-7; 9 bases are shared with TRBD2. Trimming took 5 bases from V and 6 from J; bases not matched to a gene: 8. CDR1 and CDR2 from the germline V gene are LNHDA and SQIVND (reference sequence). There are 14 residues in the CDR3. The CDR3 nucleotides read TGTGCCAGTAGTGAGGTAGCGGGAGACGGCGAGCAGTACTTC. It translates to CASSEVAGDGEQYF.

The sample holds many counts of this clonotype. The chain uses TRBV15 and TRBJ2-7, with 10 bases identical to TRBD2. Germline assignment: CDR1 LNHNV and CDR2 YYDKDF (reference sequence). V shed 5 bases, J shed 3 bases, and the junction held 7 bases outside the gene matches. CDR3 length: 15 amino acids. This chain's CDR3 is CATSPRLAGLYEQYF. CDR3 DNA sequence: TGTGCCACCAGCCCGCGACTAGCGGGCCTCTACGAGCAGTACTTC.

This clonotype was recorded at least ten times. V usage is TRBV28 and J usage is TRBJ2-2, with 7 bases fitting TRBD2. V lost 4 bases to trimming and J lost 3 bases; unmatched junction nucleotides: 5. CDR1 is MDHEN and CDR2 is SYDVKM in the germline V gene. This CDR3 is built from 15 residues. The CDR3, as DNA: TGTGCCAGCAGTTACGTCCTAGCGGACACCGGGGAGCTGTTTTTT. Its protein product is CASSYVLADTGELFF.

This clonotype has more than one count but fewer than ten. The chain is built from TRBV28 and TRBJ1-5, with D possibly matching TRBD1 (5 bases). This CDR3 is 13 amino acids long. Trimming removed 6 bases from V and 11 bases from J, with 17 bases in between. Germline V gene data show CDR1 as MDHEN and CDR2 as SYDVKM. The CDR3 nucleotides read TGTGCCAGCAGCCCACATGGCGGGGGAGCCCAGCATTTT. The encoded protein is CASSPHGGGAQHF.

In its sample, this clonotype was seen many times. The V and J genes are TRBV2 and TRBJ2-1; 9 nucleotides agree with TRBD2. CDR1 and CDR2 from the germline V gene are SNHLY and FYNNEI. The CDR3 has 16 amino acids. J was trimmed by 1 base and V by 6 bases; bases with no gene match: 7. CDR3 nucleotides: TGTGCCAGCAGGGTGAGCGGGAGGACTTCCTACAATGAGCAGTTCTTC. Its protein is CASRVSGRTSYNEQFF.

This clonotype was seen many times. The chain combines TRBV30 with TRBJ2-3, with TRBD2 identical over 7 bases. J lost 2 bases, V lost 0 bases, and 8 bases had no gene match. The V gene's germline CDR1 is GTSNPN and CDR2 SVGIG (reference sequence). The CDR3 consists of 16 residues. This CDR3 is CAWSVGTSDFTDTQYF. The CDR3 bases are TGTGCCTGGAGTGTAGGTACTAGCGACTTCACAGATACGCAGTATTTT.

The rearrangement uses TRBV20-1 and TRBJ1-2; TRBD1 agrees at 7 bases. V lost 5 bases and J lost 1; bases outside the gene matches: 7. The CDR3 length is 14 residues. Germline V gene data show CDR1 as DFQATT and CDR2 as SNEGSKA (reference sequence). The CDR3 bases are TGCAGTGCTCTTGAACAGGGGAATAACTATGGCTACACCTTC. This codes for CSALEQGNNYGYTF.

This clonotype was found many times. J is TRBJ2-7 and V is TRBV20-1; TRBD2 aligns across 8 bases. Trimming at V came to 6 bases and at J to 1 base, leaving 14 bases not matched to a gene. CDR1 is DFQATT, CDR2 SNEGSKA, per germline (reference sequence). The CDR3 runs 16 residues. Written as DNA, the CDR3 is TGCAGTGCCGAGTCGGGACTAGGATTTAAGTCCTACGAGCAGTACTTC. This codes for CSAESGLGFKSYEQYF.

About this clonotype itself: A much larger clone differs from this one at a single base, so this may be a read error. The genes are TRBV6-1 and TRBJ1-1; TRBD1 might be the D (6 bases). CDR1 is MNHNS and CDR2 is SASEGT in the germline V gene. This CDR3 is 14 amino acids long. The V gene lost 6 bases and the J gene lost 0 bases, with 11 bases spanning the gap. CDR3 DNA sequence: TGTGCCAGCAGGGGGGGGCGCGTGAACACTGAAGCTTTCTTT. It encodes CASRGGRVNTEAFF.

V usage is TRBV15 and J usage is TRBJ1-1; D gene unclear. The CDR3 covers 13 residues. Trimming took 0 bases from V and 6 from J, leaving 8 bases between them. Germline V CDR1 and CDR2: LNHNV, YYDKDF (reference sequence). The CDR3 loop is CATSRDQVAEAFF. The DNA for the CDR3 is TGTGCCACCAGCAGAGATCAGGTGGCTGAAGCTTTCTTT.

This clonotype has ten or more counts. The rearrangement links TRBV28 to TRBJ2-1, with D tentatively TRBD2 (5 bases). Germline CDR1 is MDHEN and CDR2 is SYDVKM. Trimming shortened V by 6 bases and J by 8 bases, and 8 bases separated the two germline ends. The CDR3 runs to 11 residues. CDR3 amino acids: CASSQRDEQFF. The DNA of the CDR3 is TGTGCCAGCAGCCAGAGGGATGAGCAGTTCTTC.

This clonotype was picked up many times. The J gene is TRBJ1-1, the V gene TRBV27; weak D call: TRBD1 (6 bases). Trimming took off 7 bases at V and 0 bases at J, with 12 bases between the two ends. The germline V gene has CDR1 MNHEY and CDR2 SMNVEV (reference sequence). The CDR3 loop spans 14 amino acids. CDR3 bases: TGTGCCAGCAACAGGGACGGGATGAACACTGAAGCTTTCTTT. Translated, it gives CASNRDGMNTEAFF.

The V call is TRBV6-2 or TRBV6-3, the J call TRBJ2-2; possibly TRBD2 for D (6 bases). This CDR3 has 14 amino acids. CDR1 and CDR2 from the germline V gene are MNHEY and SVGEGT. V lost 10 bases to trimming and J lost 3 bases, with 15 bases between them. The CDR3 spells CATGGSGDTGELFF. The CDR3 DNA follows: TGTGCCACCGGGGGTAGCGGCGACACCGGGGAGCTGTTTTTT.

This clonotype was seen repeatedly, ten times or more. J is TRBJ2-1 and V is TRBV11-2; weak D call: TRBD1 (5 bases). CDR1 is SGHAT and CDR2 is FQNNGV in the germline V gene. The CDR3 contains 13 residues. The ends were cut back, 1 base at V and 9 bases at J, with 10 bases in the middle. CDR3 loop: CASSLAGIAEQFF. In DNA, the CDR3 is TGTGCCAGCAGCTTAGCAGGGATCGCTGAGCAGTTCTTC.

This clonotype was counted at least ten times. The rearrangement links TRBV4-1 to TRBJ1-2; no definite D call. The V gene lost 2 bases and the J gene lost 5 bases, with 27 bases spanning the gap. The germline V gene encodes CDR1 MGHRA and CDR2 YSYEKL. The CDR3 totals 19 residues. The CDR3 loop reads CASSQPSTVTTRGRYGYTF. The CDR3 nucleotides are TGCGCCAGCAGCCAACCGTCAACCGTAACAACCCGAGGGCGGTATGGCTACACCTTC.

This clonotype turned up a few times. J is TRBJ1-2 and V is TRBV6-1; 10 nucleotides align to TRBD1. Per germline, CDR1 MNHNS and CDR2 SASEGT. V was clipped by 5 bases and J by 3 bases; unmatched bases: 6. This CDR3 is 15 amino acids long. The chain's CDR3 is CASSTSGTGDYGYTF. Written as DNA, the CDR3 is TGTGCCAGCAGTACCTCCGGGACAGGGGACTATGGCTACACCTTC.

This clonotype was counted ten times or more. The chain joins TRBV2 to TRBJ2-7, with D perhaps given as TRBD1 or TRBD2 (5 bases each). CDR3 length equals 16 residues. V was cut by 7 bases and J by 4 bases, with 23 bases left in between. Germline CDR1 SNHLY, CDR2 FYNNEI. CDR3 nucleotides: TGTGCCAGCAAGTTAACCAGGGACCTATCACCTTACGAGCAGTACTTC. Amino acid sequence: CASKLTRDLSPYEQYF.

This clonotype was detected ten times or more. This sequence joins TRBV28 and TRBJ1-2; D is uncertain. The CDR3 runs to 14 residues. The V end lost 3 bases, the J end lost 4 bases, and 12 bases lay between the germline ends. Germline assignment: CDR1 MDHEN and CDR2 SYDVKM. CDR3 bases: TGTGCCAGCAGTTTGCTGGACGGAGTCTATGGCTACACCTTC. It encodes CASSLLDGVYGYTF.

The V call is TRBV10-2, the J call TRBJ2-1, with 10 positions matching TRBD2. The CDR3 has 16 residues. V dropped 10 bases and J dropped 2; count of bases not matched to a gene: 11. Germline-derived CDR1 and CDR2 are WSHSY and SAAADI. CDR3 DNA: TGCGCCACCCAGAGCGGGAGGGGAGACACCTACAATGAGCAGTTCTTC. Protein product: CATQSGRGDTYNEQFF.

The table lists this clonotype with a few counts. CDR3 amino acids: CASSLGGQGLNTEAFF. The CDR3 DNA follows: TGTGCCAGCAGCTTAGGAGGACAGGGACTGAACACTGAAGCTTTCTTT. The chain has TRBV11-2 and TRBJ1-1, with TRBD1 matching over 8 bases. V lost 1 base and J lost 0; bases outside the gene matches: 4. Germline CDR1 and CDR2: SGHAT and FQNNGV. The CDR3 has 16 amino acids.

This clonotype was seen a few times. The chain uses TRBV11-1 and TRBJ1-2; D is perhaps TRBD1 (5 bases). Looked up from germline, CDR1 is SGHAT and CDR2 is FQDESV (reference sequence). This CDR3 comprises 15 residues. Trimming left V 5 bases short and J 4 bases short, with 17 bases between. CDR3 in DNA: TGTGCCAGCAGCCAAGAAGAGGTGGGGCCCTATGGCTACACCTTC. This encodes CASSQEEVGPYGYTF. The full variable domain, completed using reference TRBV11-1 and TRBJ1-2, is EAEVAQSPRYKITEKSQAVAFWCDPISGHATLYWYRQILGQGPELLVQFQDESVVDDSQLPKDRFSAERLKGVDSTLKIQPAELGDSAMYLCASSQEEVGPYGYTFGSGTRLTVV.

This clonotype was detected ten times or more. The rearrangement links TRBV20-1 to TRBJ1-1, with TRBD1 matching over 7 bases. J gave up 0 bases and V 6 bases, and 7 bases lay outside the gene matches. This CDR3 comprises 14 residues. Per the germline V gene, CDR1 is DFQATT and CDR2 is SNEGSKA (reference sequence). The CDR3 loop is CSAPLGGLNTEAFF. DNA of the CDR3: TGCAGTGCCCCCCTAGGGGGCTTGAACACTGAAGCTTTCTTT.

This clonotype was found many times. The DNA of the CDR3 is TGCAGTGCTAGAACAAGTCCCGCAGGATTTCTTTCGCAGTATTTT. This gives the protein CSARTSPAGFLSQYF. V is TRBV20-1 and J is TRBJ2-3, with no clear D. The V and J ends lost 2 bases and 10 bases respectively, with 22 bases between them. This CDR3 region has 15 residues. Germline CDR1 reads DFQATT; CDR2 reads SNEGSKA (reference sequence).

This clonotype was counted only a few times. V is TRBV20-1 and J is TRBJ2-5; 11 bases fit TRBD1. Trimming at V came to 2 bases and at J to 4 bases, leaving 6 bases not matched to a gene. This CDR3 region has 15 residues. CDR1 and CDR2 from the germline V gene are DFQATT and SNEGSKA (reference sequence). The CDR3, as DNA: TGCAGTGCTAGACCAGGGACAGGGGGAATAGAGACCCAGTACTTC. As protein: CSARPGTGGIETQYF.

This clonotype was detected only once. CDR3 bases: TGTGCCACCAGTGATTTTCAAGCCCGGCCCCAGTTCTTC. Amino acid sequence: CATSDFQARPQFF. The V gene is TRBV24-1, the J gene TRBJ2-1; D is unresolved. Germline V gene lookup returns CDR1 KGHDR and CDR2 SFDVKD. Trimming removed 1 base from V and 13 bases from J, with 13 bases in between. This CDR3 contains 13 residues.

This clonotype was detected ten times or more. This sequence joins TRBV3-2 and TRBJ1-2; the table calls TRBD1, which could not be checked here. TRBV3-2 is deemed a pseudogene. There are 14 residues in the CDR3. The CDR3 spells CASSQEDRDYGYTF. The CDR3 coding sequence is TGTGCCAGCAGCCAAGAAGACAGGGATTATGGCTACACCTTC.

This clonotype has just a few counts. The chain carries TRBV27 and TRBJ2-7, with D maybe TRBD2 (6 bases). Germline CDR1 MNHEY, CDR2 SMNVEV (reference sequence). Trimming shortened V by 3 bases and J by 3 bases, and 15 bases separated the two germline ends. This CDR3 has 15 amino acids. The CDR3 DNA reads as TGTGCCAGCAGTTTGCCCTCGTCGCGGGGCTACGAGCAGTACTTC. Translated: CASSLPSSRGYEQYF.

This clonotype has at least ten counts. V usage is TRBV20-1 and J usage is TRBJ2-7; 7 bases match TRBD1. There are 12 residues in the CDR3. V lost 3 bases, J lost 6 bases, and 5 bases stayed unmatched. Germline CDR1 is DFQATT and CDR2 is SNEGSKA (reference sequence). CDR3 region: CSARETGVEQYF. The CDR3 DNA follows: TGCAGTGCTAGGGAAACAGGGGTCGAGCAGTACTTC.

This clonotype has at least ten counts. The V gene is TRBV28, the J gene TRBJ1-5; D is unresolved. V was trimmed by 3 bases and J by 6 bases, leaving 15 bases between them. This CDR3 has 15 amino acids. Looked up from germline, CDR1 is MDHEN and CDR2 is SYDVKM. CDR3 protein: CASSFQWVPRQPQHF. DNA for the CDR3: TGTGCCAGCAGTTTTCAATGGGTCCCACGTCAGCCCCAGCATTTT.

In this sample, this clonotype turned up many times. The chain uses TRBV18 and TRBJ2-7; TRBD1 aligns across 8 bases. The germline gives CDR1 KGHSH, CDR2 LQKENI. The CDR3 runs to 14 residues. The ends lost 5 bases at V and 2 bases at J; junction bases unmatched: 5. This chain's CDR3 is CASSTLQGAYEQYF. CDR3 DNA sequence: TGTGCCAGCTCAACCTTACAGGGGGCCTACGAGCAGTACTTC.

This clonotype came up many times. The V gene is TRBV3-1, the J gene TRBJ2-7; 8 bases line up with TRBD1. CDR1 is LGHDT, CDR2 YNNKEL, per germline (reference sequence). The V and J ends lost 1 base and 4 bases, in that order; junction bases with no gene match: 3. The CDR3 is 14 amino acids. Here the CDR3 DNA reads TGTGCCAGCAGCCAAGGGACAGGGAAGTACGAGCAGTACTTC. This translates into CASSQGTGKYEQYF.